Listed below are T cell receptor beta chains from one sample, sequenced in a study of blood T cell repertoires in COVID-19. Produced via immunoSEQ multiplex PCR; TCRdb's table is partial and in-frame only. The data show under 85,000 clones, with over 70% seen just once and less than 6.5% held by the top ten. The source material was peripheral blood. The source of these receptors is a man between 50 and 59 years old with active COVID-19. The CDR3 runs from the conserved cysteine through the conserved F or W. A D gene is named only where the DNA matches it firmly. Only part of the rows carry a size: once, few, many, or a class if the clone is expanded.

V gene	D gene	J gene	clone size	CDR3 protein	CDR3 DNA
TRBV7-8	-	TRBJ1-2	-	CASSLVAGPTNYGYTF	TGTGCCAGCAGCTTAGTCGCGGGACCTACTAACTATGGCTACACCTTC
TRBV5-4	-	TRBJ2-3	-	CASSLVSTGGLYF	TGTGCCAGCAGCCTGGTTTCCACTGGGGGGTTGTATTTT
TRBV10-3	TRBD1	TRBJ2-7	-	CAISEGTGLGYEQYF	TGTGCCATCAGTGAGGGGACAGGGCTTGGGTACGAGCAGTACTTC
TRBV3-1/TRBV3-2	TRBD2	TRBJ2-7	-	CASSQGIAGVYEQYF	TGTGCCAGCAGCCAAGGGATAGCGGGGGTCTACGAGCAGTACTTC
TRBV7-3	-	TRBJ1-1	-	CASSLAGNTEAFF	TGTGCCAGCAGCTTAGCGGGGAACACTGAAGCTTTCTTT
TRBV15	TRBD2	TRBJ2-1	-	CATSRASGRYNEQFF	TGTGCCACCAGCAGAGCTAGCGGGAGATACAATGAGCAGTTCTTC
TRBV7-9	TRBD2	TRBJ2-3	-	CASSFPPRLAGRADTQYF	TGTGCCAGCAGCTTCCCCCCACGGCTAGCGGGAAGGGCAGATACGCAGTATTTT
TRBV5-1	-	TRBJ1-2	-	CASSLSANYGYTF	TGCGCCAGCAGCTTGTCGGCTAACTATGGCTACACCTTC
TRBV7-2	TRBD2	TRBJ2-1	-	CASSPTSGSLGEQFF	TGTGCCAGCAGCCCTACTAGCGGGAGTCTGGGTGAGCAGTTCTTC
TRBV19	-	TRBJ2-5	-	CASSIGWVRGQETQYF	TGTGCCAGTAGTATTGGTTGGGTCCGCGGGCAAGAGACCCAGTACTTC
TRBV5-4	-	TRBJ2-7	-	CASSLAEGLYEQYF	TGTGCCAGCAGCTTGGCTGAGGGTCTATACGAGCAGTACTTC
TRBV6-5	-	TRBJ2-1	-	CASPKGWVQFF	TGTGCCAGCCCCAAGGGGTGGGTGCAGTTCTTC
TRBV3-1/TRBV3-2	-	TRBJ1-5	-	CASSQKDGSQPQHF	TGTGCCAGCAGCCAAAAAGACGGGTCCCAGCCCCAGCATTTT
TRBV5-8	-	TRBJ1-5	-	CASSQGHQGGQPQHF	TGTGCCAGCAGCCAGGGACACCAAGGGGGTCAGCCCCAGCATTTT
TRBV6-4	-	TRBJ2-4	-	CASRPGLSGRGIQYF	TGTGCCAGCAGACCCGGCCTGAGCGGGCGGGGCATTCAGTACTTC
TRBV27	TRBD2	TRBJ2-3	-	CASRPGLASYTQYF	TGTGCCAGCAGACCGGGACTAGCGAGCTATACGCAGTATTTT
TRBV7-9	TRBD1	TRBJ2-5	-	CASSRDRGQTQYF	TGTGCCAGCAGCCGGGACAGGGGCCAGACCCAGTACTTC
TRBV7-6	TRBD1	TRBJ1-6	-	CASSFTGGAYNSPLHF	TGTGCCAGCAGCTTTACAGGGGGCGCGTATAATTCACCCCTCCACTTT
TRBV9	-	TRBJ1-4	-	CASSLLSNEKLFF	TGTGCCAGCAGCCTTCTATCCAATGAAAAACTGTTTTTT
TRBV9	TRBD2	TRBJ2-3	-	CASSRRLWTSGGYSTDTQYF	TGTGCCAGCAGCCGCCGCCTCTGGACTAGCGGGGGTTATAGCACAGATACGCAGTATTTT
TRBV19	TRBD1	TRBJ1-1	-	CASSVDRLMNTEAFF	TGTGCCAGTAGTGTGGACAGGCTTATGAACACTGAAGCTTTCTTT
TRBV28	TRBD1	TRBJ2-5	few	CASSLQGASQETQYF	TGTGCCAGCAGTTTACAGGGGGCGTCGCAAGAGACCCAGTACTTC
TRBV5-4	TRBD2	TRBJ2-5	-	CASSLAVAGGVQETQYF	TGTGCCAGCAGCTTGGCAGTAGCGGGGGGAGTCCAAGAGACCCAGTACTTC
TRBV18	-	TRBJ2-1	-	CASSLQRGEQFF	TGTGCCAGCTCACTCCAACGCGGGGAGCAGTTCTTC
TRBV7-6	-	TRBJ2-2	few	CASSSGHAQNTGELFF	TGTGCCAGCAGCTCGGGACATGCCCAGAACACCGGGGAGCTGTTTTTT
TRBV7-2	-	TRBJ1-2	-	CASSPEGSYGYTF	TGTGCCAGCAGCCCAGAAGGGAGCTATGGCTACACCTTC
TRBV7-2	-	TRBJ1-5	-	CASSLWVRGSNQPQHF	TGTGCCAGCAGCTTATGGGTGAGGGGGAGCAATCAGCCCCAGCATTTT
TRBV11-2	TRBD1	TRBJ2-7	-	CASSLSETGIYEQYF	TGTGCCAGCAGCTTATCAGAGACAGGGATCTACGAGCAGTACTTC
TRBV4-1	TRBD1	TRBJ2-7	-	CASSQDPSAGGSSYEQYF	TGCGCCAGCAGCCAAGACCCTTCTGCAGGGGGAAGCTCCTACGAGCAGTACTTC
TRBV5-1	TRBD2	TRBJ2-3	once	CASSWGTSGRDTQYF	TGCGCCAGCAGCTGGGGGACTAGCGGGAGAGATACGCAGTATTTT
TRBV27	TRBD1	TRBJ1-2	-	CASSLGTGRLHGGYTF	TGTGCCAGCAGCCTAGGGACAGGGAGGCTTCATGGAGGCTACACCTTC
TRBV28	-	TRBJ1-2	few	CASSLSRATMGGYGYTF	TGTGCCAGCAGTTTGAGCAGGGCCACAATGGGAGGATATGGCTACACCTTC
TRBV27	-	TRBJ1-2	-	CASSFSRNYGYTF	TGTGCCAGCAGTTTCAGCAGGAACTATGGCTACACCTTC
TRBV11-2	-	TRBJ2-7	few	CASSFLGAEQYF	TGTGCCAGCAGCTTTCTAGGGGCCGAGCAGTACTTC
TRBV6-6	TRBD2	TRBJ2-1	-	CASSPGGEAYNEQFF	TGTGCCAGCAGTCCGGGGGGGGAGGCCTACAATGAGCAGTTCTTC
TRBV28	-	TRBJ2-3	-	CASRGPTDTQYF	TGTGCCAGCAGGGGGCCCACAGATACGCAGTATTTT
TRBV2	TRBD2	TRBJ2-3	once	CASSVLAGVGSTQYF	TGTGCCAGCAGTGTTCTAGCGGGAGTTGGGTCGACGCAGTATTTT
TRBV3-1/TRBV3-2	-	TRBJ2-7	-	CASSRQRVDYEQYF	TGTGCCAGCAGCCGCCAACGGGTGGACTACGAGCAGTACTTC
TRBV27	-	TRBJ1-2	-	CASSARIGYTF	TGTGCCAGCAGTGCCCGTATCGGTTACACCTTC
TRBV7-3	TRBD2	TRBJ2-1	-	CASSSFPTSGGPNEQFF	TGTGCCAGCAGCTCCTTCCCGACTAGCGGGGGGCCCAATGAGCAGTTCTTC
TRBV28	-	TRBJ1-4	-	CASSLFGAPTNEKLFF	TGTGCCAGCAGTTTATTTGGGGCCCCAACTAATGAAAAACTGTTTTTT
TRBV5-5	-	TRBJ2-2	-	CASSSNGIKSGELFF	TGTGCCAGCAGCTCCAACGGTATCAAGTCCGGGGAGCTGTTTTTT
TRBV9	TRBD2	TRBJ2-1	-	CARGGGPSYNEQFF	TGTGCCCGCGGGGGGGGCCCTTCCTACAATGAGCAGTTCTTC
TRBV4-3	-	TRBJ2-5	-	CASSQGRSRTQYF	TGCGCCAGCAGCCAAGGGAGATCCAGGACCCAGTACTTC